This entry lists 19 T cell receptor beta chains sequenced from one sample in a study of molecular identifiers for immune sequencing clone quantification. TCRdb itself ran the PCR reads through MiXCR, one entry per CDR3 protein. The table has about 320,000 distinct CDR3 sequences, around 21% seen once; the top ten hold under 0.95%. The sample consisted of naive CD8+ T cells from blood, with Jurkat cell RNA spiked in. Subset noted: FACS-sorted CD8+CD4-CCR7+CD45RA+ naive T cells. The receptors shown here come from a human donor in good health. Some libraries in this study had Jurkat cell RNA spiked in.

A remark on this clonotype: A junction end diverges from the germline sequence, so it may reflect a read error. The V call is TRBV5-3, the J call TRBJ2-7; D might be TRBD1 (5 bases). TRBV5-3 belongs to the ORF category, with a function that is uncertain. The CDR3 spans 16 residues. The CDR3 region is CASSLRGPQGSYEQYF. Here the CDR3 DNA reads TGTGCCAGCAGCTTGAGAGGTCCGCAGGGCTCCTACGAGCAGTACTTC.

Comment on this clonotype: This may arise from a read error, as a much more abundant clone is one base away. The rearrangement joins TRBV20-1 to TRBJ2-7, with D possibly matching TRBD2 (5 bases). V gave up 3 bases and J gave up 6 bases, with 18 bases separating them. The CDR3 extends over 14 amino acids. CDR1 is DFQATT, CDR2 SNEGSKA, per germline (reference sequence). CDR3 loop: CSASPSIPDCEQYF. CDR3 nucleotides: TGCAGTGCTAGCCCTAGCATCCCCGACTGCGAGCAGTACTTC.

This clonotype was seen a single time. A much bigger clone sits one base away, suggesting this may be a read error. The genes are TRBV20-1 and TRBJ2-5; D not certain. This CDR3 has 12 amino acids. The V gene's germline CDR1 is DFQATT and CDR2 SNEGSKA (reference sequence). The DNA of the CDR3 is TGCAGTGCTAGAGGCCGGAGAGAGACCCGGTACTTC. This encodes CSARGRRETRYF.

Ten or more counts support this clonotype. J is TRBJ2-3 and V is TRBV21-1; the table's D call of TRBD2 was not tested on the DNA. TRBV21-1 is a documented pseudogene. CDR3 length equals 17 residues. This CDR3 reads CASSPWGEAPSTDTQYF. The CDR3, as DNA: TGTGCCAGCTCACCCTGGGGAGAGGCGCCTAGCACAGATACGCAGTATTTT.

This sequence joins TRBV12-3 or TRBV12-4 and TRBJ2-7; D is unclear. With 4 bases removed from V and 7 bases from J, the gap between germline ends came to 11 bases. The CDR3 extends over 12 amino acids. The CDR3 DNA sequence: TGTGCCAGCAGTTCCGCGGCTATAGAGCAGTACTTC. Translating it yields CASSSAAIEQYF.

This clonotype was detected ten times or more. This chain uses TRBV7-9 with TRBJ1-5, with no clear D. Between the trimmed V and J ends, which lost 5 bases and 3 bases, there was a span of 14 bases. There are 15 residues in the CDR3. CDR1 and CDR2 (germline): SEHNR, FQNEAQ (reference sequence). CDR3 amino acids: CASSLGTTNNQPQHF. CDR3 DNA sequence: TGTGCCAGCAGCCTGGGAACCACAAACAATCAGCCCCAGCATTTT.

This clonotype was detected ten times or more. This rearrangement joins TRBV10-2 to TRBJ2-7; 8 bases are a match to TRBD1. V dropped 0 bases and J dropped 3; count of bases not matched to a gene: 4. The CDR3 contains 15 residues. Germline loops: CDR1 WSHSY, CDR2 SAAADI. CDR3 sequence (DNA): TGCGCCAGCAGTGAGTCTGGAGACAGGGGCTACGAGCAGTACTTC. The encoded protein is CASSESGDRGYEQYF.

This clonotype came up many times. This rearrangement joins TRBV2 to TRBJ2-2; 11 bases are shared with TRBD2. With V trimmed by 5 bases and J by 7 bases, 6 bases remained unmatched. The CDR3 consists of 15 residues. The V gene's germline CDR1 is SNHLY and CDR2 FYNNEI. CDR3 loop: CASSLPGLADGELFF. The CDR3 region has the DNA TGTGCCAGCAGTCTTCCGGGACTAGCGGACGGGGAGCTGTTTTTT.

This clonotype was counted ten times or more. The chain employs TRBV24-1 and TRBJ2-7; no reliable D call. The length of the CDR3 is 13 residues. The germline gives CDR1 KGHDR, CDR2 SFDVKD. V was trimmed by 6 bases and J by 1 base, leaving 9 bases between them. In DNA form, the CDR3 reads TGTGCCACCAGTTGGTCCGGGTCCTACGAGCAGTACTTC. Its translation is CATSWSGSYEQYF.

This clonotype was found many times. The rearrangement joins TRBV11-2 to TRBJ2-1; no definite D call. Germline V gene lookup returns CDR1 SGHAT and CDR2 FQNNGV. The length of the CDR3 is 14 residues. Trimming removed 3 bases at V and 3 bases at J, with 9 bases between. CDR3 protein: CASSFLVDYNEQFF. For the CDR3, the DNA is TGTGCCAGCAGCTTTTTAGTGGACTACAATGAGCAGTTCTTC.

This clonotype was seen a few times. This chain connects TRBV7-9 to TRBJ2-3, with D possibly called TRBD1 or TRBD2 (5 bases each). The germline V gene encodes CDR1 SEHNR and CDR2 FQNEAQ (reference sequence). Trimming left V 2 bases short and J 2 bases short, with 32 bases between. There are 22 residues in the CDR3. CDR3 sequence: CASSLRTGDGRNPIANTDTQYF. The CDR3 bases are TGTGCCAGCAGCTTAAGAACCGGGGACGGACGAAACCCAATAGCCAACACAGATACGCAGTATTTT.

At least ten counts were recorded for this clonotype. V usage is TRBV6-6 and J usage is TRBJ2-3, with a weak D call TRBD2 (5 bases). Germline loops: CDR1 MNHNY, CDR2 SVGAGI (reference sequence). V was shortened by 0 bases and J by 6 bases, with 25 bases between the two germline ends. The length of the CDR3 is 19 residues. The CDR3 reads CASSYSIHLAPSETDTQYF. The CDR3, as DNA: TGTGCCAGCAGTTACTCGATTCATCTAGCTCCCTCAGAAACGGATACGCAGTATTTT.

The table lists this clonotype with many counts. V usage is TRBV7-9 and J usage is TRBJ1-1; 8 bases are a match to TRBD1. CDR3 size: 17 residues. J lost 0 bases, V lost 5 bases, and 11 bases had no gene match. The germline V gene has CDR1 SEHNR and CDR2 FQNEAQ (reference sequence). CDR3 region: CASSTNRGALMNTEAFF. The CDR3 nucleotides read TGTGCCAGCAGCACGAACAGGGGGGCCCTCATGAACACTGAAGCTTTCTTT.

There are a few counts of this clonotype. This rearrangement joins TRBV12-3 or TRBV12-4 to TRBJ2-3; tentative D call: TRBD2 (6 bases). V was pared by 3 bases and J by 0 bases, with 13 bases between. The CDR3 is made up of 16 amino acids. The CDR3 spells CASSFSSSGSTDTQYF. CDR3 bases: TGTGCCAGCAGTTTTTCTAGTAGCGGTAGCACAGATACGCAGTATTTT.

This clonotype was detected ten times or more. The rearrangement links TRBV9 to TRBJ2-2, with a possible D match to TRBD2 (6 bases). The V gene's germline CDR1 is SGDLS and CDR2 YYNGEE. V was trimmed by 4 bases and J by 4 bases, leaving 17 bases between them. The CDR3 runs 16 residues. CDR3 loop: CASSPPARDLTGELFF. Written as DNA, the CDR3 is TGTGCCAGCAGCCCCCCTGCGCGGGACCTCACCGGGGAGCTGTTTTTT.

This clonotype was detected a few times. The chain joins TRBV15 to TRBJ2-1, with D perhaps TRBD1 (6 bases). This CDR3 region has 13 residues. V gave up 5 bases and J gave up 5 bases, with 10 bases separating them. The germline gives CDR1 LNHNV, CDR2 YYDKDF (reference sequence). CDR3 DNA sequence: TGTGCCACCAGCCTCACAGGGAACAATGAGCAGTTCTTC. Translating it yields CATSLTGNNEQFF.

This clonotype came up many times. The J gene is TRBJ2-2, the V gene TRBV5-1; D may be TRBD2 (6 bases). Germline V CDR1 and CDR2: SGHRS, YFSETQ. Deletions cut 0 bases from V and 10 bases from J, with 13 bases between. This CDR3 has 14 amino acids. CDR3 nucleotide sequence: TGCGCCAGCAGCTTGGGCTCTCCGGGGGAGGAGCTGTTTTTT. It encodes CASSLGSPGEELFF.

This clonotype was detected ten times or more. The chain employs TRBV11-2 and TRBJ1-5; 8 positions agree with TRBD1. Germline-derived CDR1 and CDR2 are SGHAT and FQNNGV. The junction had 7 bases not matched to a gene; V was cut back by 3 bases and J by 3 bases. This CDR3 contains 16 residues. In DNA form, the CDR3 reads TGTGCCAGCAGCTTCGGACAACAGGGGGACAATCAGCCCCAGCATTTT. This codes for CASSFGQQGDNQPQHF.

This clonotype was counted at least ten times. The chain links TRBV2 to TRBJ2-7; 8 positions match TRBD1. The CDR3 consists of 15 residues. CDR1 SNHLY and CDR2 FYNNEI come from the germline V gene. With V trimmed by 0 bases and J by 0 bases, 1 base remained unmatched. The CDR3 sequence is CASSEAGQASYEQYF. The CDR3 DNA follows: TGTGCCAGCAGTGAAGCGGGACAGGCCTCCTACGAGCAGTACTTC.